These 22 T cell receptor beta chains share one sample of origin, sequenced in a study of cytomegalovirus exposure and HLA in healthy donors. PCR employed 60 Vbeta and 13 Jbeta primers. Method: immunoSEQ multiplex PCR; TCRdb's copy keeps in-frame clones and lacks some. The table includes 100,000 to 150,000 clones, around 81% detected once. The sequenced sample was PBMCs. Receptors originate from a woman between 35 and 50 years old in good health and CMV-seronegative.

The rearrangement joins TRBV19 to TRBJ2-3; 10 bases line up with TRBD2. Germline trimming cut 3 bases from V and 4 bases from J; bases unmatched to any gene: 7. Germline CDR1 reads LNHDA; CDR2 reads SQIVND (reference sequence). CDR3 length: 16 residues. CDR3 bases: TGTGCCAGTAGTATCTCGACTAGCGGGCCGGCAGATACGCAGTATTTT. Its translation: CASSISTSGPADTQYF. The whole variable domain, filled in from reference TRBV19 and TRBJ2-3, reads DGGITQSPKYLFRKEGQNVTLSCEQNLNHDAMYWYRQDPGQGLRLIYYSQIVNDFQKGDIAEGYSVSREKKESFPLTVTSAQKNPTAFYLCASSISTSGPADTQYFGPGTRLTVL.

The V call is TRBV27, the J call TRBJ1-2; no clear D. Per germline, CDR1 MNHEY and CDR2 SMNVEV (reference sequence). Trimming took 11 bases from V and 4 from J, leaving 8 bases between them. The CDR3 sequence is 10 residues long. The CDR3 sequence: CALTSYGYTF. CDR3 nucleotide sequence: TGTGCCCTCACATCCTATGGCTACACCTTC.

This chain uses TRBV15 with TRBJ2-5; 7 bases are a match to TRBD1. The DNA matches TRBJ2-7 better at its end, which makes the J call doubtful. CDR1 is LNHNV, CDR2 YYDKDF, per germline (reference sequence). This CDR3 contains 14 residues. For the CDR3, the DNA is TGTGCCACCAGCCCAGGACAGGATACCTACGAGCAGTACTTC. This gives the protein CATSPGQDTYEQYF.

This clone was observed a few times. The V and J genes are TRBV11-2 and TRBJ2-3, with 14 nucleotides matching TRBD2. Per the germline V gene, CDR1 is SGHAT and CDR2 is FQNNGV. The V gene end was trimmed by 5 bases and the J gene end by 3 bases; junction bases not matched to a gene: 10. This CDR3 is 18 amino acids long. CDR3 protein: CASSGGLAGVMSTDTQYF. For the CDR3, the DNA is TGTGCCAGCAGCGGGGGACTAGCGGGAGTTATGTCGACAGATACGCAGTATTTT.

The CDR3 DNA is TGTGCCTGGAGAGGTGACAGGGGGGATCAGCCCCAGCATTTT. Translation gives CAWRGDRGDQPQHF. The chain has TRBV30 and TRBJ1-5; 9 bases are shared with TRBD1. The CDR3 has 14 amino acids. Germline V gene lookup returns CDR1 GTSNPN and CDR2 SVGIG (reference sequence). V dropped 3 bases and J dropped 5; count of bases not matched to a gene: 5. Full variable domain (rest looked up from reference TRBV30 and TRBJ1-5): SQTIHQWPATLVQPVGSPLSLECTVEGTSNPNLYWYRQAAGRGLQLLFYSVGIGQISSEVPQNLSASRPQDRQFILSSKKLLLSDSGFYLCAWRGDRGDQPQHFGDGTRLSIL.

The rearrangement uses TRBV7-9 and TRBJ2-1; 12 bases map to TRBD2. Germline CDR1 reads SEHNR; CDR2 reads FQNEAQ (reference sequence). The CDR3 is made up of 17 amino acids. Germline trimming cut 6 bases from V and 5 bases from J; bases unmatched to any gene: 11. CDR3 sequence reads: CASRRPGLAGGNNEQFF. The CDR3, as DNA: TGTGCCAGCAGGAGACCGGGACTAGCGGGTGGGAACAATGAGCAGTTCTTC.

About this clone: One junction end disagrees with the germline gene, perhaps due to a read error. The rearrangement uses TRBV5-1 and TRBJ1-1; TRBD1 agrees at 9 bases. The CDR3 is made up of 14 amino acids. The germline V gene encodes CDR1 SGHRS and CDR2 YFSETQ. The CDR3 here is CASSSRDRVPEAFF. CDR3 nucleotide sequence: TGTGCCAGCAGCTCCCGGGACAGGGTCCCTGAAGCTTTCTTT.

A few counts support this clone. The rearrangement uses TRBV7-9 and TRBJ1-1; 7 positions agree with TRBD1. The CDR3 runs to 13 residues. Germline trimming cut 5 bases from V and 3 bases from J; bases unmatched to any gene: 3. Germline CDR1 is SEHNR and CDR2 is FQNEAQ (reference sequence). The CDR3 protein is CASSPGQYTEAFF. CDR3 sequence (DNA): TGTGCCAGCAGCCCGGGACAGTACACTGAAGCTTTCTTT.

The V call is TRBV10-3, the J call TRBJ1-5, with 11 positions matching TRBD1. Germline V gives CDR1 ENHRY, CDR2 SYGVKD. This CDR3 has 18 residues. Trimming removed 5 bases from V and 1 base from J; junction bases left unmatched: 10. The CDR3 is CAISTGTGGVASNQPQHF. The CDR3 DNA sequence: TGTGCCATCAGTACCGGGACAGGGGGAGTCGCCAGCAATCAGCCCCAGCATTTT.

This chain uses TRBV6-1 with TRBJ2-7; TRBD2 might be the D (6 bases). The CDR3 has 15 amino acids. Trimming removed 1 base from V and 1 base from J, with 11 bases in between. Germline CDR1 is MNHNS and CDR2 is SASEGT. The CDR3 is CASSEEEGRSYEQYF. The DNA of the CDR3 is TGTGCCAGCAGTGAAGAGGAGGGGCGGTCCTACGAGCAGTACTTC.

CDR3 residues: CSVEEGGSYGYTF. CDR3 DNA: TGCAGCGTTGAAGAAGGGGGTAGCTATGGCTACACCTTC. This chain links TRBV29-1 with TRBJ1-2; TRBD1 is a possible D gene (6 bases). Trimming pared 0 bases from V and 4 bases from J, leaving 9 bases between. The CDR3 runs 13 residues. Per germline, CDR1 SQVTM and CDR2 ANQGSEA. The whole variable domain, remainder taken from reference TRBV29-1 and TRBJ1-2, is SAVISQKPSRDICQRGTSLTIQCQVDSQVTMMFWYRQQPGQSLTLIATANQGSEATYESGFVIDKFPISRPNLTFSTLTVSNMSPEDSSIYLCSVEEGGSYGYTFGSGTRLTVV.

This chain links TRBV5-1 with TRBJ2-2; the D gene is possibly TRBD2 (6 bases). This CDR3 has 17 amino acids. Germline V CDR1 and CDR2: SGHRS, YFSETQ. V lost 2 bases to trimming and J lost 0 bases, with 14 bases between them. In DNA, the CDR3 is TGCGCCAGCAGCTTCGGGGGAGGCAGGACGAACACCGGGGAGCTGTTTTTT. Residues: CASSFGGGRTNTGELFF.

The chain is built from TRBV4-1 and TRBJ2-7; possibly TRBD2 for D (5 bases). The V gene's germline CDR1 is MGHRA and CDR2 YSYEKL. The CDR3 is 15 residues long. V was cut by 1 base and J by 2 bases, with 12 bases left in between. CDR3 loop: CASSQARLGTYEQYF. As DNA, the CDR3 is TGCGCCAGCAGCCAAGCTCGTCTCGGGACCTACGAGCAGTACTTC.

V gene TRBV5-6 combines with J gene TRBJ2-7, with 13 positions matching TRBD2. The CDR3 runs 16 residues. V lost 3 bases to trimming and J lost 3 bases; unmatched junction nucleotides: 6. Looked up from germline, CDR1 is SGHDT and CDR2 is YYEEEE. In DNA, the CDR3 is TGTGCCAGCAGCTCCAAACTAGCGGGGGGGCTCTACGAGCAGTACTTC. As protein: CASSSKLAGGLYEQYF. Full variable domain (missing parts from reference TRBV5-6 and TRBJ2-7): DAGVTQSPTHLIKTRGQQVTLRCSPKSGHDTVSWYQQALGQGPQFIFQYYEEEERQRGNFPDRFSGHQFPNYSSELNVNALLLGDSALYLCASSSKLAGGLYEQYFGPGTRLTVT.

V gene TRBV27 combines with J gene TRBJ2-7, with a weak D call TRBD1 (6 bases). The germline gives CDR1 MNHEY, CDR2 SMNVEV (reference sequence). The V and J ends lost 9 bases and 4 bases respectively, with 19 bases between them. This CDR3 spans 14 amino acids. This CDR3 is CASRPTGKLYEQYF. CDR3 DNA sequence: TGTGCCAGTCGACCTACAGGGAAATTGTACGAGCAGTACTTC.

This clone was seen just once. The chain employs TRBV27 and TRBJ1-3, with D unclear. This CDR3 comprises 14 residues. Germline lookup yields CDR1 MNHEY and CDR2 SMNVEV (reference sequence). The V end lost 6 bases, the J end lost 0 bases, and 9 bases lay between the germline ends. CDR3 residues: CASRESGSGNTIYF. CDR3 bases: TGTGCCAGCAGAGAAAGCGGCTCTGGAAACACCATATATTTT.

Here the CDR3 reads CASSEERTATYEQYF. The DNA of the CDR3 is TGTGCCAGCAGTGAAGAAAGAACTGCCACCTACGAGCAGTACTTC. This chain joins TRBV6-1 and TRBJ2-7; no clear D gene. The V end lost 1 base, the J end lost 2 bases, and 12 bases lay between the germline ends. The CDR3 is made up of 15 amino acids. Germline CDR1 and CDR2: MNHNS and SASEGT.

This sequence joins TRBV7-8 and TRBJ2-1; TRBD1 matches at 12 bases. Germline V gives CDR1 SGHVS, CDR2 FQNEAQ. This CDR3 has 17 residues. V lost 5 bases and J lost 7; bases outside the gene matches: 12. DNA of the CDR3: TGTGCCAGCAGCCACTCAGGCGGGACAGGGGGCCGGAATGAGCAGTTCTTC. Translated: CASSHSGGTGGRNEQFF.

The rearrangement joins TRBV18 to TRBJ1-5, with 8 bases lining up with TRBD1. The CDR3 covers 16 residues. V lost 5 bases and J lost 0; bases outside the gene matches: 6. CDR1 is KGHSH and CDR2 is LQKENI in the germline V gene. The chain's CDR3 is CASSTGQGNSNQPQHF. CDR3 coding DNA: TGTGCCAGCTCAACAGGACAGGGTAATAGCAATCAGCCCCAGCATTTT.

DNA for the CDR3: TGTGCCAGCAATTCCCAGGGGGACACTGAAGCTTTCTTT. Translated, it gives CASNSQGDTEAFF. This rearrangement joins TRBV6-5 to TRBJ1-1; 7 bases map to TRBD1. J lost 3 bases, V lost 7 bases, and 5 bases had no gene match. The length of the CDR3 is 13 residues. Germline CDR1 is MNHEY and CDR2 is SVGAGI.

This chain connects TRBV9 to TRBJ1-2; no definite D call. The germline V gene has CDR1 SGDLS and CDR2 YYNGEE. The CDR3 has 14 amino acids. Trimming stripped 3 bases from V and 4 bases from J, with 13 bases between. Here the CDR3 reads CASSEITGAYGYTF. The CDR3 DNA sequence: TGTGCCAGCAGCGAAATCACGGGAGCCTATGGCTACACCTTC.

J is TRBJ2-5 and V is TRBV11-3, with 7 bases identical to TRBD1. Germline CDR1 is SGHNT and CDR2 is YENEEA. The V gene end was trimmed by 5 bases and the J gene end by 1 base; junction bases not matched to a gene: 4. The CDR3 is 14 amino acids. CDR3 sequence reads: CASSIGTAQETQYF. The CDR3 nucleotides are TGTGCCAGCAGCATAGGGACAGCCCAAGAGACCCAGTACTTC.